This TCR beta chain was sequenced in a study of blood T cell repertoires in COVID-19. Study at large: The United States, Italy and Spain supplied acute and convalescent COVID-19 samples. The cDNA or gDNA used as material had been derived from T cells, B-cell-depleted T cells, or PBMCs.

Original processing methods: Amplifying reference gene primers gave estimates of nucleated cell counts. Profiled with immunoSEQ multiplex PCR; TCRdb holds only in-frame clones, not every one. The V and J calls and the clone size are those of that table, but D and trimming were determined from the DNA. Among around 220,000 clones listed, 80% to 90% were seen once. Trimming removed 11 bases from V and 6 bases from J, with 22 bases in between. From germline, CDR1 is MNHEY and CDR2 SVGAGI. CDR3 length: 14 residues. Material: peripheral blood. The rearrangement links TRBV6-5 to TRBJ1-2; no firm D call. The receptor was isolated from a man aged 30 to 39 with active or convalescent COVID-19. Written as DNA, the CDR3 is TGTGCCTCGACAAATTCCTGGCTATCTGATGGCTACACCTTC. It encodes CASTNSWLSDGYTF.